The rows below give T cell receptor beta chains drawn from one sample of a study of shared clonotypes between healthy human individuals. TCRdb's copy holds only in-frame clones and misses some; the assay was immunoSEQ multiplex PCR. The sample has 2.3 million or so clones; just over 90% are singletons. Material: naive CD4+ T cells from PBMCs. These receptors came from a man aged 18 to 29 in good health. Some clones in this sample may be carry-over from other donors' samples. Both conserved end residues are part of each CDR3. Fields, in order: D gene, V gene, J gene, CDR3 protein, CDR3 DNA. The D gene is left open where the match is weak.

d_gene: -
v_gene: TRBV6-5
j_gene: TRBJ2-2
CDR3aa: CASSYGAHTGELFF
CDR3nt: TGTGCCAGCAGTTATGGTGCCCACACCGGGGAGCTGTTTTTT

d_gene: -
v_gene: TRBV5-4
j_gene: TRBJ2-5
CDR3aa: CASSPGGGQGKETQYF
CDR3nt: TGTGCCAGCAGCCCTGGGGGCGGGCAGGGAAAAGAGACCCAGTACTTC

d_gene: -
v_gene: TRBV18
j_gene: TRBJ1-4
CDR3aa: CASLRGTNEKLFF
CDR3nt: TGTGCCAGCCTCCGGGGAACTAATGAAAAACTGTTTTTT

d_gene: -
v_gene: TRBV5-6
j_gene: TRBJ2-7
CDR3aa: CASSRRWASYEQYF
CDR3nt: TGTGCCAGCAGTCGACGGTGGGCCTCCTACGAGCAGTACTTC

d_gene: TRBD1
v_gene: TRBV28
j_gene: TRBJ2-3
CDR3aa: CASRLDRDTDTQYF
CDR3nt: TGTGCCAGCAGACTGGACAGGGACACAGATACGCAGTATTTT

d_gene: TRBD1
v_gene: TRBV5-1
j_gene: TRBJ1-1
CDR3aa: CASSLVLTGYTEAFF
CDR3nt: TGCGCCAGCAGCTTGGTCCTGACAGGGTATACTGAAGCTTTCTTT

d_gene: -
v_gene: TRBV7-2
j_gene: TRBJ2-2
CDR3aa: CASSRQTDLTGELFF
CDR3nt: TGTGCCAGCAGCCGTCAGACGGACCTCACCGGGGAGCTGTTTTTT

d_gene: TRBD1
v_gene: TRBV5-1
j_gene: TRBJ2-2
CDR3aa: CASSFKTGYTGELFF
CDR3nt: TGCGCCAGCAGCTTTAAGACAGGGTACACCGGGGAGCTGTTTTTT

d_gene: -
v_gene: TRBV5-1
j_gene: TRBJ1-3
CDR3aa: CASSLDRGVAGGNTIYF
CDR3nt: TGCGCCAGCAGCTTGGATCGAGGGGTCGCGGGTGGAAACACCATATATTTT

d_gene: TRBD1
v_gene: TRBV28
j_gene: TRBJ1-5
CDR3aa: CASSLIQGAGNQPQHF
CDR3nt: TGTGCCAGCAGTTTAATCCAGGGGGCGGGCAATCAGCCCCAGCATTTT

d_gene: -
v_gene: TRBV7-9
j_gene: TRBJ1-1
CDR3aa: CASSFKGGNTEAFF
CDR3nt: TGTGCCAGCAGCTTCAAGGGGGGGAACACTGAAGCTTTCTTT

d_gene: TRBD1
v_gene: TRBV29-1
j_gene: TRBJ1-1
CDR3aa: CSVRGQLNTEAFF
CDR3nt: TGCAGCGTCAGGGGACAGTTGAACACTGAAGCTTTCTTT